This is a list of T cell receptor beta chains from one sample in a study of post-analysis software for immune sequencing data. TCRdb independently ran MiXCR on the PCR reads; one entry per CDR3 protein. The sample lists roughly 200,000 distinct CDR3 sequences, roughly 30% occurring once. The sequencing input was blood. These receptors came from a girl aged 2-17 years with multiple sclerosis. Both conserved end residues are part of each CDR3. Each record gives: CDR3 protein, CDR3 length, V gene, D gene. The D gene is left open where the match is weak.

CASSYSTAGGDTQYF 15 TRBV6-6 TRBD2
CSVQEGSNQPQHF 13 TRBV29-1 .
CASSDVPKNEQYF 13 TRBV6-4 .
CSARDGQGNNEQYF 14 TRBV20-1 .
CASSLAGGGTEAFF 14 TRBV5-1 .
CASSLVVGQERTQYF 15 TRBV28 TRBD1
CASSLTRARGTEAFF 15 TRBV4-2 TRBD1
CASSYTGFPGNTIYF 15 TRBV6-5 .
CASSEPGQGSYGYTF 15 TRBV25-1 TRBD1
CASSDSFRRPEKLFF 15 TRBV6-4 .
CASSLGTGTNYGYTF 15 TRBV5-1 TRBD1
CASTPGLASYEQYF 14 TRBV5-1 TRBD2
CASSSGTGGPFEQYF 15 TRBV5-1 TRBD1
CASSWTSGRGNEQYF 15 TRBV6-5 TRBD2
CSARWGQVAPETQYF 15 TRBV20-1 TRBD1
CASSLVASGASYEQYF 16 TRBV11-2 TRBD2
CASSRTSGIVGNEQFF 16 TRBV7-9 TRBD2
CASSLAGKSGGNQPQHF 17 TRBV5-1 .
CASSPNRQEADTQYF 15 TRBV18 .
CASSDRGGADAQYF 14 TRBV7-9 TRBD2
CSARDRLRGTYNEQFF 16 TRBV20-1 .
CASSQGGSGLSYNEQFF 17 TRBV28 .
CASSFSEGLAGRETQYF 17 TRBV11-2 TRBD2
CASSDRTVNQPQHF 14 TRBV2 .
CASTQGCEQYF 11 TRBV21-1 .
CASSLASGYGYTF 13 TRBV7-2 .
CVSSQAGAAFNYGYTF 16 TRBV4-2 .
CASSPGQGYNEQFF 14 TRBV5-1 TRBD1
CASSLRWQMNTEAFF 15 TRBV7-8 .
CASSQETGSSYNEQFF 16 TRBV4-1 .
CASSLKRDFPYEQYF 15 TRBV7-8 TRBD2
CASNRGRGPSYEQYF 15 TRBV9 .
CASRSADAQYF 11 TRBV12-3/TRBV12-4 .
CASSEGGRAMNTEAFF 16 TRBV13 .
CSARRTGTREKLFF 14 TRBV20-1 TRBD1
CASSLEVPLAVSSYNEQFF 19 TRBV7-6 TRBD2
CASSLHGTPQKLFF 14 TRBV28 .
CSARDPMENTEAFF 14 TRBV20-1 .
CASSLTATRGGDTQYF 16 TRBV5-1 .
CATSDSAGHPGTGGVTSSYNEQFF 24 TRBV24-1 .
CASSLYGLAGLTSYNEQFF 19 TRBV28 TRBD2
CASSLDGGNSYEQYF 15 TRBV5-1 TRBD2
CAGSLVRGQYF 11 TRBV7-8 .
CASWEQYF 8 TRBV28 .
CSARDLERRETQYF 14 TRBV20-1 .
CASSQVLLRTSSRVTGELFF 20 TRBV4-1 TRBD2
CASSYGAGRDTQYF 14 TRBV6-6 .
CASSPPSGPPSEGQYF 16 TRBV18 .
CSVRRQAETQYF 12 TRBV29-1 .
CASSSAPTASNYGYTF 16 TRBV5-1 .
CASTGERYTEAFF 13 TRBV2 TRBD1
CSARVAWESGNDEQFF 16 TRBV20-1 .
CASSQQVSGNTIYF 14 TRBV4-1 .
CSARGQGLVSDEQYF 15 TRBV20-1 .
CASSLGEYEQYF 12 TRBV7-2 .
CASSLARTPMNTEAFF 16 TRBV5-1 .
CASWDRFSNQPQHF 14 TRBV27 TRBD1
CASSLALGNTGELFF 15 TRBV5-1 .
CSASRLAGGPRLYTGELFF 19 TRBV20-1 TRBD2